This entry is about one T cell receptor beta chain. The target of this receptor is not known. No much larger clonotype is one base removed from it; base qualities were not supplied. This entry belongs to a study of blood T cell repertoires in COVID-19 (dated by TCRdb to 2018 to 2021). Context from the whole study: Samples from collaborators originated in the United States, Italy and Spain and spanned both the acute and convalescent phases of COVID-19. The material from the prospective study consisted of cDNA or gDNA derived from T cells, B-cell-depleted T cells, or PBMCs. Sample metadata almost always included a de-identified subject ID, COVID-19 status, age in years and sex. The repertoires were made available in a free public database intended to serve as a resource for research on the immune response to SARS-CoV-2. HLA class I and class II types, where available, came from metadata supplied by the sample provider rather than from assay-based typing. Subjects who had been exposed to COVID-19, were actively infected with it, or had recovered from it provided the deeply sampled blood TCRbeta repertoires that made up the dataset. The samples were drawn from two sources: the first 160 participants of the ongoing ImmuneRACE study, and 1,254 subjects contributed by 6 global collaborators.

In Seattle, one collaborating source enrolled patients while the infection was active and tracked those patients longitudinally over the course of disease. Whole blood was collected in K2EDTA tubes by collaborating institutions according to the institutions' own protocols. Collaborator samples were shipped for TCRbeta analysis as frozen whole blood, isolated PBMCs, or DNA extracted from either sample type. Spanning cysteine to phenylalanine, the CDR3 consists of 14 amino acids. Of all the DNA, just the CDR3 is kept, 42 bases in frame from base 1. The germline V gene (reference sequence) gives CDR1 as LGHDT and CDR2 as YNNKEL. The V end loses 2 bases and the J end loses 5 bases, and a stretch of 10 bases separates them. The immunoSEQ Assay, a bias-controlled multiplex PCR, was used to amplify TCRbeta CDR3 regions from genomic DNA. On the study's bioinformatics: The number of nucleated cells in each sample was estimated from the amplification of reference gene primers within the assay. To quantify the absolute abundance of each unique TCRbeta CDR3 rearrangement, sequence reads were collapsed and filtered. For each sample, productive Simpson clonality was calculated by taking the square root of Simpson's diversity index across productive rearrangements. The source is immuneACCESS, and TCRdb retained only in-frame sequences with V and J called. Part of the clones is not carried over; for the studies checked, unresolved V genes explain less than half of this, and the remainder is unexplained. V and J calls and clone size come straight from that table; D and trimming were deduced from the DNA. The sample profile shows around 400,000 clones; about 89% of them were found once. The ten largest clones take up over 9.5% of the sample.

What the research found in general, with its limitations: The quantity of clinical and demographic metadata differed by source and by participant and was supplied without curation.

The sequence joins TRBV3-1 (or the pseudogene TRBV3-2) to TRBJ2-1, with a tentative D gene TRBD2 over 6 matching bases. This receptor was obtained from a woman aged 25 to 45 with COVID-19, enrolled during active disease. The sample comprised peripheral blood. The CDR3 loop reads CASSQQGGNNEQFF. DNA sequence: TGTGCCAGCAGCCAACAGGGAGGAAACAATGAGCAGTTCTTC.